The T cell receptor beta chain under discussion was sequenced for a study of T cells in Graves' hyperthyroidism and ophthalmopathy. This clonotype was picked up many times. Antigen specificity is unknown. The junction differs from germline at one of its ends, possibly a read error. The germline gives CDR1 SNHLY, CDR2 FYNNEI. This CDR3 spans 15 amino acids. Regarding the study as a whole: Ophthalmopathy got predicted by the model a median around six months before its onset.

Amplification of TCR beta CDR3 regions was performed using RNA transcripts as template. First-round RT-PCR of the TCR CDR3 relied on the HTBI primer set. Each CDR3 protein is one row after TCRdb ran MiXCR on the multiplex PCR reads. Here the sample spans roughly 400,000 distinct CDR3 sequences, about an eighth being singletons. A Clinical Activity Score of at least 3, a NOSPECS grade of at least 4 and a duration under 3 months were recorded in the ophthalmopathy patients. The PBMCs were sourced from fresh peripheral blood (less than 11 ml). Input material: blood. The J gene is TRBJ2-7, the V gene TRBV2; 8 bases line up with TRBD1. This TCR derives from a man aged 50 to 60 with Graves' ophthalmopathy. The CDR3 sequence: CASSGDRGFSDEQYF. CDR3 nucleotides: TGTGCCAGCAGCGGAGACAGGGGTTTCTCCGACGAGCAGTACTTC.